This passage covers 10 T cell receptor beta chains from one sample sequenced in a study of somatic mutations in cytotoxic T cells in rheumatoid arthritis. The protocol was immunoSEQ multiplex PCR, while the TCRdb copy is restricted to in-frame clones and leaves out a portion. The sample lists 15,000 to 25,000 clones; almost 85% were seen once. Material for sequencing was CD8+ T cells sorted from blood. The receptors were sampled from a woman between 45 and 60 years old in good health.

The chain combines TRBV4-2 with TRBJ1-4; TRBD1 agrees at 8 bases. The CDR3 loop spans 16 amino acids. V shed 1 base, J shed 4 bases, and the junction held 5 bases outside the gene matches. Germline lookup yields CDR1 LGHNA and CDR2 YNFKEQ. The CDR3 DNA reads TGTGCCAGCAGCCAAGGGGGGGACAGGATTAATGAAAAACTGTTTTTT. Residues: CASSQGGDRINEKLFF.

The chain carries TRBV28 and TRBJ1-5; D gene uncertain. This CDR3 has 14 residues. The V gene's germline CDR1 is MDHEN and CDR2 SYDVKM. The V gene lost 6 bases and the J gene lost 7 bases, with 16 bases spanning the gap. DNA for the CDR3: TGTGCCAGCAGGGCGTTGTGGCAAGAACAGCCCCAGCATTTT. The encoded protein is CASRALWQEQPQHF.

The chain is built from TRBV28 and TRBJ1-3, with unresolved D. CDR3 size: 14 residues. V lost 3 bases and J lost 4, with 10 bases in between. Germline-derived CDR1 and CDR2 are MDHEN and SYDVKM. DNA for the CDR3: TGTGCCAGCAGTTTCGAAACCTCGGGAAACACCATATATTTT. This gives the protein CASSFETSGNTIYF.

The chain joins TRBV6-6 to TRBJ2-7; D call uncertain. The V end was cut by 0 bases, the J end by 6 bases, with 12 bases between. This CDR3 has 14 amino acids. Germline V CDR1 and CDR2: MNHNY, SVGAGI (reference sequence). CDR3 DNA sequence: TGTGCCAGCAGTTACTCGAAGGGTGTGGGCGAGCAGTACTTC. Translated, it gives CASSYSKGVGEQYF.

V and J are TRBV10-1 and TRBJ2-3, with D possibly TRBD1 on 6 matching bases. The V gene lost 3 bases and the J gene lost 0 bases, with 16 bases spanning the gap. In germline, CDR1 is WNHNN, CDR2 SYGVQD (reference sequence). This CDR3 has 17 residues. The CDR3 sequence: CASSEVVPGHSTDTQYF. CDR3 sequence (DNA): TGCGCCAGCAGTGAAGTCGTACCGGGACATAGCACAGATACGCAGTATTTT.

V gene TRBV5-8 combines with J gene TRBJ1-2; D is possibly TRBD1 (5 bases). V lost 2 bases and J lost 6, with 14 bases in between. The CDR3 runs 14 residues. CDR1 is SGHTS, CDR2 YDEGEE, per germline. The DNA for the CDR3 is TGTGCCAGCAGCTTCGGGGGTTTCGGAAATGGCTACACCTTC. Its protein is CASSFGGFGNGYTF.

The V call is TRBV7-3, the J call TRBJ2-1; D is unresolved. The CDR3 has 15 amino acids. CDR1 is SGHTA, CDR2 FQGTGA, per germline. V was clipped by 2 bases and J by 0 bases, with 8 bases between them. The CDR3 sequence: CASSLYSNSYNEQFF. CDR3 bases: TGTGCCAGCAGCTTATACAGCAACTCCTACAATGAGCAGTTCTTC.

The chain combines TRBV5-6 with TRBJ2-3, with D possibly matching TRBD1 (6 bases). Between the trimmed V and J ends, which lost 2 bases and 6 bases, there was a span of 19 bases. CDR3 length: 16 amino acids. CDR1 is SGHDT and CDR2 is YYEEEE in the germline V gene. CDR3: CASSFGTPNPRDTQYF. The CDR3 bases are TGTGCCAGCAGCTTCGGGACACCGAACCCCAGGGATACGCAGTATTTT.

The rearrangement links TRBV4-1 to TRBJ2-5; D ambiguous. The germline gives CDR1 MGHRA, CDR2 YSYEKL. V lost 0 bases and J 11 bases, leaving 10 bases between the germline ends. This CDR3 is built from 12 residues. The CDR3 here is CASSQDGREQYF. CDR3 nucleotides: TGCGCCAGCAGCCAAGATGGCCGTGAGCAGTACTTC.

The genes are TRBV5-5 and TRBJ2-7; TRBD1 might be the D (6 bases). Germline CDR1 reads SGHKS; CDR2 reads YYEKEE (reference sequence). V lost 0 bases to trimming and J lost 2 bases, with 15 bases between them. The CDR3 contains 16 residues. CDR3 sequence (DNA): TGTGCCAGCAGCTTGGGGCAGGGGAGTTTGGCCTACGAGCAGTACTTC. Translating it yields CASSLGQGSLAYEQYF. The full variable domain, with the rest looked up from reference TRBV5-5 and TRBJ2-7, is DAGVTQSPTHLIKTRGQQVTLRCSPISGHKSVSWYQQVLGQGPQFIFQYYEKEERGRGNFPDRFSARQFPNYSSELNVNALLLGDSALYLCASSLGQGSLAYEQYFGPGTRLTVT.